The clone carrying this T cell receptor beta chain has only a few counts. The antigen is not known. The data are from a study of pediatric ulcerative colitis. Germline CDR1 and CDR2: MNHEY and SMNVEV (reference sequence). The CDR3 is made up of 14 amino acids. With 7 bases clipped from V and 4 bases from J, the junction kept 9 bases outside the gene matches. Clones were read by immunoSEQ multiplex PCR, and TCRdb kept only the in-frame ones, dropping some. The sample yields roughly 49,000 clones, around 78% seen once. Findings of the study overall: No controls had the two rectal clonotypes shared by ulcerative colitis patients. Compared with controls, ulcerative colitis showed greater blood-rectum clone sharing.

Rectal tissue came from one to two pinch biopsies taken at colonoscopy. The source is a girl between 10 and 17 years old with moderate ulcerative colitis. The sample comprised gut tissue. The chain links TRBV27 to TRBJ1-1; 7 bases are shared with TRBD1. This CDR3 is CASTRRQGATEAFF. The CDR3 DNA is TGTGCCAGCACCCGTCGACAGGGTGCCACTGAAGCTTTCTTT.